One T cell receptor (beta chain) is described in this entry. Other DNA variants within this sample encode the same CDR3. Only in-frame clones appear in the TCRdb table, and some are missing; sequencing was by immunoSEQ multiplex PCR. The data contain about 280,000 clones, 85% of them singletons. The CDR3 contains 13 residues. Germline-derived CDR1 and CDR2 are SQVTM and ANQGSEA. Trimming left V 6 bases short and J 0 bases short, with 9 bases between. This sample was taken from a study of blood T cell repertoires in COVID-19. Study as a whole: Acute-phase and convalescent COVID-19 samples originated in the United States, Italy and Spain.

Sequenced material: PBMCs or T cells enriched from blood (not recorded which). The receptor was derived from a woman in her forties or fifties who had recovered from COVID-19. The V call is TRBV29-1, the J call TRBJ1-3; D gene uncertain. The CDR3 sequence is CSVGDSSGNTIYF. The CDR3 region has the DNA TGCAGCGTGGGAGATAGCTCTGGAAACACCATATATTTT.